These 4 T cell receptor beta chains were sequenced from one sample in a study of blood T cell repertoires in COVID-19 (dated by TCRdb to 2018 to 2020). Library preparation was by the immunoSEQ multiplex PCR assay. TCRdb took over this immuneACCESS table, retaining in-frame rearrangements with V and J assigned. Such tables are incomplete; in checked studies, under half of the missing clones stem from an unresolved V gene, and the remainder is unexplained. Recorded for this sample are under 300,000 clones; around nine tenths of them occurred a single time. 1.9% of the sample is taken by the ten largest. Specimen: PBMCs or T cells enriched from blood (not recorded which). The receptors come from a woman in her late teens or twenties who had recovered from COVID-19.

The rearrangement joins TRBV12-3 or TRBV12-4 to TRBJ1-1; D is perhaps TRBD1 (5 bases). This CDR3 has 13 residues. Trimming stripped 7 bases from V and 2 bases from J, with 11 bases between. The CDR3 reads CASKGPGNTEAFF. As DNA, the CDR3 is TGTGCCAGCAAGGGGCCAGGAAACACTGAAGCTTTCTTT.

This clone was counted a single time. The rearrangement uses TRBV6-2 or TRBV6-3 and TRBJ2-1; TRBD1 agrees at 7 bases. From germline, CDR1 is MNHEY and CDR2 SVGEGT. CDR3 length: 13 amino acids. J lost 7 bases, V lost 5 bases, and 5 bases had no gene match. CDR3: CASSLQGLNEQFF. For the CDR3, the DNA is TGTGCCAGCAGTCTACAGGGGCTAAATGAGCAGTTCTTC.

This sequence joins TRBV27 and TRBJ2-3; D is uncertain. Between the trimmed V and J ends, which lost 3 bases and 4 bases, there was a span of 5 bases. The CDR3 loop spans 12 amino acids. The V gene's germline CDR1 is MNHEY and CDR2 SMNVEV (reference sequence). This CDR3 is CASSFPSDTQYF. CDR3 bases: TGTGCCAGCAGTTTCCCGTCAGATACGCAGTATTTT.

The sample holds one count of this clone. The chain is built from TRBV10-1 and TRBJ1-6; the D is unclear. The V end was cut by 6 bases, the J end by 7 bases, with 10 bases between. The CDR3 covers 13 residues. Germline-derived CDR1 and CDR2 are WNHNN and SYGVQD (reference sequence). The CDR3 spells CASRLDFNSPLHF. CDR3 DNA: TGCGCCAGCAGACTGGACTTCAATTCACCCCTCCACTTT.